The clone carrying this TCR beta chain was counted only a few times. The antigen remains undetermined. This specimen belongs to a study of identical twins. Study-level findings and limits: Model-predicted out-of-frame TCR alpha sharing fell below observed values in monozygotic twins.

cDNA carried unique molecular identifiers, and a universal primer site was added by template switching. MiXCR was run by TCRdb on the 5' RACE reads, yielding one entry per CDR3 protein. The sample lists some 500,000 distinct CDR3 sequences; 20% to 25% were seen once. The germline gives CDR1 SGHRS, CDR2 YFSETQ. V trimming: 7 bases; J trimming: 3 bases; junction bases outside the gene matches: 3. CDR3 length equals 12 residues. These same data were also listed under a study on T cells expressing NK-cell markers. That report notes: All TCR beta repertoires analysed originated from sorted CD3+CD56+NKG2C+, CD3+CD56+NKG2C- and CD3+CD56-NKG2C+ T cells. The study sequenced eight donors, seven HCMV-seropositive and one seronegative.

The sequence was obtained from a young woman in good health. The chain links TRBV5-1 to TRBJ2-5; 7 bases align to TRBD1. The sample was CD4+ T cells sorted from blood. CDR3 region: CASGTEEETQYF. The CDR3 DNA sequence: TGCGCCAGCGGGACAGAGGAAGAGACCCAGTACTTC.